The 21 T cell receptor beta chains in this list originate from one sample, sequenced in a study of blood T cell repertoires in COVID-19. Assay: immunoSEQ multiplex PCR; the TCRdb copy retains only in-frame clones and omits some. The data contain 150,000 to 200,000 clones, roughly 85% of them singletons. Sequencing used PBMCs or T cells enriched from blood (not recorded which). These receptors originate from a woman aged 18-35 years who had recovered from COVID-19.

The chain has TRBV6-2 or TRBV6-3 and TRBJ2-5; D unclear. Trimming pared 5 bases from V and 2 bases from J, leaving 3 bases between. Per the germline V gene, CDR1 is MNHEY and CDR2 is SVGEGT. The CDR3 has 11 residues. The CDR3 region has the DNA TGTGCCAGCAGTCGTCAAGAGACCCAGTACTTC. Its protein product is CASSRQETQYF.

This chain links TRBV4-2 with TRBJ1-1; 7 nucleotides align to TRBD1. CDR1 is LGHNA and CDR2 is YNFKEQ in the germline V gene. The ends lost 4 bases at V and 5 bases at J; junction bases unmatched: 13. The length of the CDR3 is 16 residues. The CDR3 region has the DNA TGTGCCAGCAGCCCCTCCCGTGAGGGGGCGCGGACTGAAGCTTTCTTT. Translated: CASSPSREGARTEAFF.

J is TRBJ1-1 and V is TRBV7-8; unclear D gene. The CDR3 runs 14 residues. The germline CDR1 and CDR2 sequences are SGHVS and FQNEAQ. Trimming cost V 5 bases and J 2 bases, with 12 bases left between them. CDR3 amino acids: CASSPELSNTEAFF. The CDR3 nucleotides are TGTGCCAGCAGCCCCGAATTGAGCAACACTGAAGCTTTCTTT.

The CDR3 DNA is TGTGCCAGCAGTCTCAGACTAGCGGGACCCACAGATACGCAGTATTTT. This gives the protein CASSLRLAGPTDTQYF. This chain joins TRBV6-6 and TRBJ2-3, with 11 bases lining up with TRBD2. The CDR3 has 16 amino acids. V dropped 5 bases and J dropped 2; count of bases not matched to a gene: 6. Looked up from germline, CDR1 is MNHNY and CDR2 is SVGAGI (reference sequence).

The CDR3 DNA sequence: TGTGCCAGCAGTGAATTCGGGATGAACACTGAAGCTTTCTTT. Translated: CASSEFGMNTEAFF. This chain connects TRBV2 to TRBJ1-1; D gene uncertain. The germline gives CDR1 SNHLY, CDR2 FYNNEI. The CDR3 has 14 residues. Trimming removed 2 bases from V and 0 bases from J, with 7 bases in between. The full variable domain, with the rest looked up from reference TRBV2 and TRBJ1-1, is EPEVTQTPSHQVTQMGQEVILRCVPISNHLYFYWYRQILGQKVEFLVSFYNNEISEKSEIFDDQFSVERPDGSNFTLKIRSTKLEDSAMYFCASSEFGMNTEAFFGQGTRLTVV.

This clone showed up just once. V usage is TRBV7-9 and J usage is TRBJ1-4, with a weak D call TRBD1 (6 bases). The germline V gene encodes CDR1 SEHNR and CDR2 FQNEAQ (reference sequence). Deletions cut 6 bases from V and 3 bases from J, with 11 bases between. The CDR3 length is 14 residues. This CDR3 is CASRPGVANEKLFF. DNA of the CDR3: TGTGCCAGCAGACCAGGGGTGGCTAATGAAAAACTGTTTTTT.

The V and J genes are TRBV28 and TRBJ2-4, with a possible D match to TRBD1 (6 bases). Germline V CDR1 and CDR2: MDHEN, SYDVKM. The CDR3 is 16 amino acids. V was trimmed by 1 base and J by 1 base, leaving 11 bases between them. The CDR3 spells CASSLLGQNAKNIQYF. The CDR3 DNA reads TGTGCCAGCAGTTTATTGGGACAAAACGCCAAAAACATTCAGTACTTC.

In DNA form, the CDR3 reads TGTGCCGGAGGGACGGGGGATCAGCCCCAGCATTTT. Residues: CAGGTGDQPQHF. V gene TRBV6-5 combines with J gene TRBJ1-5; possibly TRBD1 for D (5 bases). The CDR3 totals 12 residues. V was pared by 11 bases and J by 5 bases, with 13 bases between. Germline assignment: CDR1 MNHEY and CDR2 SVGAGI.

V gene TRBV6-5 combines with J gene TRBJ1-1; D call uncertain. V lost 4 bases to trimming and J lost 10 bases, with 10 bases between them. CDR1 and CDR2 (germline): MNHEY, SVGAGI. CDR3 length equals 11 residues. CDR3 DNA: TGTGCCAGCAGTTTTAGTGTAATAGCTTTCTTT. Its protein product is CASSFSVIAFF.

This clone is a singleton in its sample. V and J are TRBV28 and TRBJ2-2; 7 positions match TRBD2. V trimming: 7 bases; J trimming: 2 bases; junction bases outside the gene matches: 4. There are 14 residues in the CDR3. Germline assignment: CDR1 MDHEN and CDR2 SYDVKM. Written as DNA, the CDR3 is TGTGCCAGCATTCCGGGGGGAAACACCGGGGAGCTGTTTTTT. Translating it yields CASIPGGNTGELFF. Full variable domain (rest looked up from reference TRBV28 and TRBJ2-2): DVKVTQSSRYLVKRTGEKVFLECVQDMDHENMFWYRQDPGLGLRLIYFSYDVKMKEKGDIPEGYSVSREKKERFSLILESASTNQTSMYLCASIPGGNTGELFFGEGSRLTVL.

This chain uses TRBV18 with TRBJ2-7, with 9 bases that match TRBD1. CDR3 size: 14 residues. Germline lookup yields CDR1 KGHSH and CDR2 LQKENI. The ends lost 3 bases at V and 6 bases at J; junction bases unmatched: 6. CDR3 sequence reads: CASSPPGQGVEQYF. The CDR3 DNA is TGTGCCAGCTCACCCCCGGGACAGGGAGTCGAGCAGTACTTC.

The chain joins TRBV29-1 to TRBJ1-2, with D perhaps matching TRBD1 (6 bases). Germline-derived CDR1 and CDR2 are SQVTM and ANQGSEA. V lost 6 bases and J 2 bases, leaving 10 bases between the germline ends. The CDR3 is made up of 12 amino acids. The CDR3 nucleotides are TGCAGCGTCACCGGACAGAACTATGGCTACACCTTC. The encoded protein is CSVTGQNYGYTF.

The chain employs TRBV12-3 or TRBV12-4 and TRBJ2-7, with a possible D match to TRBD2 (6 bases). V gave up 6 bases and J gave up 0 bases, with 9 bases separating them. CDR3 length: 13 residues. The CDR3 is CASRRGRSYEQYF. Here the CDR3 DNA reads TGTGCCAGCAGGCGGGGCCGCTCCTACGAGCAGTACTTC.

The chain has TRBV2 and TRBJ2-7, with a weak D call TRBD1 (5 bases). The CDR3 totals 11 residues. Between the trimmed V and J ends, which lost 7 bases and 4 bases, there was a span of 8 bases. From germline, CDR1 is SNHLY and CDR2 FYNNEI. The CDR3 here is CASTREYEQYF. Written as DNA, the CDR3 is TGTGCCAGCACCAGGGAATACGAGCAGTACTTC.

The chain is built from TRBV20-1 and TRBJ2-1; tentative D call: TRBD2 (5 bases). V lost 3 bases, J lost 9 bases, and 15 bases lay in between. Germline V gives CDR1 DFQATT, CDR2 SNEGSKA (reference sequence). This CDR3 has 13 amino acids. The CDR3 region is CSASELGSTEQFF. The CDR3 DNA sequence: TGCAGTGCTAGTGAGTTGGGGAGCACTGAGCAGTTCTTC.

This clone was detected only once. This chain links TRBV29-1 with TRBJ2-7; 9 nucleotides line up with TRBD1. Germline trimming cut 5 bases from V and 3 bases from J; bases unmatched to any gene: 2. Germline V gives CDR1 SQVTM, CDR2 ANQGSEA. The CDR3 runs to 12 residues. The CDR3 DNA reads as TGCAGCGTTCGGGGACAGGGCTACGAGCAGTACTTC. It is translated as CSVRGQGYEQYF.

This clone showed up just once. The chain employs TRBV29-1 and TRBJ1-1; 7 nucleotides line up with TRBD1. V trimming: 7 bases; J trimming: 0 bases; junction bases outside the gene matches: 5. This CDR3 region has 13 residues. The germline V gene has CDR1 SQVTM and CDR2 ANQGSEA. The CDR3 bases are TGCAGCGCCCGACAGGGCCTGAACACTGAAGCTTTCTTT. Translating gives CSARQGLNTEAFF.

This sequence joins TRBV11-2 and TRBJ1-2; 10 bases map to TRBD1. The length of the CDR3 is 15 residues. V lost 0 bases to trimming and J lost 8 bases; unmatched junction nucleotides: 6. From germline, CDR1 is SGHAT and CDR2 FQNNGV. Here the CDR3 DNA reads TGTGCCAGCAGCTTAGATGGTGGGACAGGGGCCGGCTACACCTTC. This gives the protein CASSLDGGTGAGYTF.

The chain links TRBV6-2 or TRBV6-3 to TRBJ1-3; the D gene is possibly TRBD1 (6 bases). The CDR3 contains 17 residues. V lost 5 bases and J lost 4, with 21 bases in between. Looked up from germline, CDR1 is MNHEY and CDR2 is SVGEGT. The CDR3 loop reads CASSPGDTAVYGNTIYF. The CDR3 DNA follows: TGTGCCAGCAGTCCAGGGGACACGGCGGTTTACGGAAACACCATATATTTT.

The chain joins TRBV3-1 (or the pseudogene TRBV3-2) to TRBJ2-2; 7 nucleotides line up with TRBD2. Germline-derived CDR1 and CDR2 are LGHDT and YNNKEL (reference sequence). V lost 1 base to trimming and J lost 6 bases; unmatched junction nucleotides: 8. The CDR3 has 16 amino acids. CDR3 in amino acids: CASSQGRAAGAGELFF. The CDR3 DNA reads as TGTGCCAGCAGCCAAGGTCGGGCGGCGGGGGCCGGGGAGCTGTTTTTT.

The chain couples TRBV28 to TRBJ1-4; perhaps TRBD1 as D (5 bases). Germline V lookup: CDR1 MDHEN, CDR2 SYDVKM. V was shortened by 1 base and J by 8 bases, with 11 bases between the two germline ends. The CDR3 consists of 14 residues. The CDR3 sequence is CASSLLRGVEKLFF. CDR3 in DNA: TGTGCCAGCAGTTTATTACGGGGGGTGGAAAAACTGTTTTTT.